This is a list of T cell receptor beta chains from one sample in a study of T cell repertoires in cytomegalovirus infection. TCRdb reprocessed the reads with MiXCR, giving one entry per CDR3 protein. The sample lists 480,000 or so distinct CDR3 sequences, about 10% occurring once. The sample consisted of PBMCs. The receptor set was obtained from a human donor in good health (CMV status not recorded). Some clones in this sample may be carry-over from other donors' samples. CDR3s include the opening cysteine and the closing phenylalanine or tryptophan. Each record gives: CDR3 protein, CDR3 DNA, D gene, J gene, V gene, clone size. A D gene is named only where the DNA matches it firmly. Not all rows give a size; the values are once, few, many and, for expanded clones, a class.

cdr3_aa: CSARDPREGQGNEQFF
cdr3_nt: TGCAGTGCTAGAGATCCGCGGGAGGGCCAGGGGAATGAGCAGTTCTTC
d_call: TRBD2
j_call: TRBJ2-1
v_call: TRBV20-1
clone_size: few

cdr3_aa: CASSPDGPSYNEQFF
cdr3_nt: TGCGCCAGCAGCCCGGACGGACCCTCCTACAATGAGCAGTTCTTC
d_call: .
j_call: TRBJ2-1
v_call: TRBV5-1
clone_size: few

cdr3_aa: CASTQLNSGANVLTF
cdr3_nt: TGTGCCAGTACACAACTGAACTCTGGGGCCAACGTCCTGACTTTC
d_call: .
j_call: TRBJ2-6
v_call: TRBV19
clone_size: many

cdr3_aa: CASSSAGLRGDEQFF
cdr3_nt: TGTGCCAGCTCATCCGCGGGGCTAAGAGGCGATGAGCAGTTCTTC
d_call: .
j_call: TRBJ2-1
v_call: TRBV18
clone_size: many

cdr3_aa: CASSSPGGTNIQYF
cdr3_nt: TGTGCCAGCAGCTCGCCCGGGGGGACTAACATTCAGTACTTC
d_call: TRBD2
j_call: TRBJ2-4
v_call: TRBV7-6
clone_size: many

cdr3_aa: CASIHAGAGELFF
cdr3_nt: TGTGCCAGCATCCACGCAGGGGCCGGGGAGCTGTTTTTT
d_call: .
j_call: TRBJ2-2
v_call: TRBV28
clone_size: .

cdr3_aa: CASSQMAGAGNEQFF
cdr3_nt: TGTGCCAGCAGCCAGATGGCGGGGGCCGGTAATGAGCAGTTCTTC
d_call: .
j_call: TRBJ2-1
v_call: TRBV3-1
clone_size: .

cdr3_aa: CASRSGGSNEQFF
cdr3_nt: TGTGCCAGCAGGAGCGGGGGGAGTAATGAGCAGTTCTTC
d_call: TRBD2
j_call: TRBJ2-1
v_call: TRBV12-3/TRBV12-4
clone_size: many

cdr3_aa: CASSTTGGKNTEAFF
cdr3_nt: TGTGCCAGCAGTACCACAGGGGGCAAGAACACTGAAGCTTTCTTT
d_call: TRBD1
j_call: TRBJ1-1
v_call: TRBV6-1
clone_size: few

cdr3_aa: CSAREDIQETQYF
cdr3_nt: TGCAGTGCTAGAGAGGACATACAAGAGACCCAGTACTTC
d_call: .
j_call: TRBJ2-5
v_call: TRBV20-1
clone_size: .

cdr3_aa: CATGPGGTARTGELFF
cdr3_nt: TGTGCCACCGGGCCTGGGGGTACCGCGCGCACCGGGGAGCTGTTTTTT
d_call: .
j_call: TRBJ2-2
v_call: TRBV24-1
clone_size: few

cdr3_aa: CASSYGQGVYNEQFF
cdr3_nt: TGTGCCAGCAGTTACGGACAGGGTGTGTACAATGAGCAGTTCTTC
d_call: TRBD1
j_call: TRBJ2-1
v_call: TRBV12-3/TRBV12-4
clone_size: many

cdr3_aa: CASSLDDRGETQYF
cdr3_nt: TGTGCCAGCAGCTTAGATGATAGGGGAGAGACCCAGTACTTC
d_call: .
j_call: TRBJ2-5
v_call: TRBV7-9
clone_size: .

cdr3_aa: CASSQDLVGQNYGYTF
cdr3_nt: TGTGCCAGCAGCCAAGATCTTGTAGGGCAGAACTATGGCTACACCTTC
d_call: .
j_call: TRBJ1-2
v_call: TRBV4-2
clone_size: many

cdr3_aa: CSVEEPMGYGYTF
cdr3_nt: TGCAGCGTTGAAGAACCTATGGGCTATGGCTACACCTTC
d_call: .
j_call: TRBJ1-2
v_call: TRBV29-1
clone_size: few

cdr3_aa: CASSSGAPEQYF
cdr3_nt: TGCGCCAGCAGCTCCGGGGCCCCCGAGCAGTACTTC
d_call: .
j_call: TRBJ2-7
v_call: TRBV5-1
clone_size: .

cdr3_aa: CASRGGRSYNEQFF
cdr3_nt: TGTGCCAGCAGGGGAGGGAGGTCGTACAATGAGCAGTTCTTC
d_call: TRBD2
j_call: TRBJ2-1
v_call: TRBV7-9
clone_size: .

cdr3_aa: CASSAPGQGTLSNQPQHF
cdr3_nt: TGTGCCAGCAGTGCTCCGGGACAGGGAACTTTGAGCAATCAGCCCCAGCATTTT
d_call: TRBD1
j_call: TRBJ1-5
v_call: TRBV6-6
clone_size: few

cdr3_aa: CASGDRGEETQYF
cdr3_nt: TGTGCCAGCGGGGACAGGGGGGAGGAGACCCAGTACTTC
d_call: TRBD1
j_call: TRBJ2-5
v_call: TRBV11-1
clone_size: many

cdr3_aa: CASSPGSNREGTQYF
cdr3_nt: TGTGCCAGCTCACCGGGGTCCAATCGGGAGGGTACGCAGTATTTT
d_call: TRBD2
j_call: TRBJ2-3
v_call: TRBV18
clone_size: few

cdr3_aa: CASSLWDRGSNQPQHF
cdr3_nt: TGTGCCAGCAGTTTATGGGACAGGGGGTCGAATCAGCCCCAGCATTTT
d_call: TRBD1
j_call: TRBJ1-5
v_call: TRBV28
clone_size: .

cdr3_aa: CASSPRQDYNSPLHF
cdr3_nt: TGTGCCAGTAGTCCCCGGCAAGACTATAATTCACCCCTCCACTTT
d_call: .
j_call: TRBJ1-6
v_call: TRBV19
clone_size: few

cdr3_aa: CASSRDSRDTDTQYF
cdr3_nt: TGTGCCAGCAGCCGCGACAGTAGAGACACAGATACGCAGTATTTT
d_call: .
j_call: TRBJ2-3
v_call: TRBV12-3/TRBV12-4
clone_size: many

cdr3_aa: CASSVSPSGTGGYEQYF
cdr3_nt: TGTGCCAGCAGTGTCTCACCCTCCGGGACAGGGGGCTACGAGCAGTACTTC
d_call: TRBD1
j_call: TRBJ2-7
v_call: TRBV2
clone_size: few

cdr3_aa: CASRQEAGGPYYEQYF
cdr3_nt: TGTGCCAGCAGACAAGAGGCGGGAGGGCCCTACTACGAGCAGTACTTC
d_call: TRBD2
j_call: TRBJ2-7
v_call: TRBV11-1
clone_size: many

cdr3_aa: CASSRRVGDTQYF
cdr3_nt: TGTGCCAGCAGCCGCAGGGTAGGGGATACGCAGTATTTT
d_call: .
j_call: TRBJ2-3
v_call: TRBV13
clone_size: .

cdr3_aa: CSARESGGNTEAFF
cdr3_nt: TGCAGTGCTAGAGAGTCGGGGGGGAACACTGAAGCTTTCTTT
d_call: .
j_call: TRBJ1-1
v_call: TRBV20-1
clone_size: .

cdr3_aa: CASSQGSGGYDEQFF
cdr3_nt: TGTGCCAGCAGCCAAGGAAGCGGGGGTTATGATGAGCAGTTCTTC
d_call: TRBD2
j_call: TRBJ2-1
v_call: TRBV3-1
clone_size: .

cdr3_aa: CASLGRPTYNEQFF
cdr3_nt: TGTGCCAGCCTTGGGCGGCCTACCTACAATGAGCAGTTCTTC
d_call: .
j_call: TRBJ2-1
v_call: TRBV7-2
clone_size: many

cdr3_aa: CASSLEAGGAHKTQYF
cdr3_nt: TGCGCCAGCAGCTTGGAAGCGGGAGGGGCGCATAAGACCCAGTACTTC
d_call: TRBD2
j_call: TRBJ2-5
v_call: TRBV5-1
clone_size: many

cdr3_aa: CASSLGGSGRDEQFF
cdr3_nt: TGTGCCAGCAGCTTGGGGGGCAGCGGTAGGGATGAGCAGTTCTTC
d_call: .
j_call: TRBJ2-1
v_call: TRBV7-8
clone_size: many

cdr3_aa: CASSHGLAGDTYEQYF
cdr3_nt: TGTGCCAGCAGCCACGGACTAGCGGGAGATACCTACGAGCAGTACTTC
d_call: TRBD2
j_call: TRBJ2-7
v_call: TRBV5-8
clone_size: many

cdr3_aa: CASSLREGIYNEQFF
cdr3_nt: TGTGCCAGCAGTTTACGTGAGGGAATCTACAATGAGCAGTTCTTC
d_call: .
j_call: TRBJ2-1
v_call: TRBV12-3/TRBV12-4
clone_size: .

cdr3_aa: CSAKLTSGGYNEQFF
cdr3_nt: TGCAGTGCCAAACTGACTAGCGGGGGGTACAATGAGCAGTTCTTC
d_call: TRBD2
j_call: TRBJ2-1
v_call: TRBV20-1
clone_size: many

cdr3_aa: CASSYRTGGEDEQYF
cdr3_nt: TGTGCCAGCAGCTACCGGACAGGGGGCGAGGACGAGCAGTACTTC
d_call: TRBD1
j_call: TRBJ2-7
v_call: TRBV11-3
clone_size: many

cdr3_aa: CASLEGNVDEQFF
cdr3_nt: TGTGCCAGTCTAGAGGGGAACGTCGATGAGCAGTTCTTC
d_call: .
j_call: TRBJ2-1
v_call: TRBV11-1
clone_size: many

cdr3_aa: CASSARTGLTQNEQFF
cdr3_nt: TGTGCCAGCAGCGCCCGGACAGGCCTTACCCAGAATGAGCAGTTCTTC
d_call: TRBD1
j_call: TRBJ2-1
v_call: TRBV9
clone_size: .

cdr3_aa: CASSSWQINEQFF
cdr3_nt: TGTGCCAGCAGCTCCTGGCAGATCAATGAGCAGTTCTTC
d_call: .
j_call: TRBJ2-1
v_call: TRBV5-6
clone_size: many

cdr3_aa: CASTLAGLSYNEQFF
cdr3_nt: TGTGCCAGCACCTTAGCGGGACTCTCCTACAATGAGCAGTTCTTC
d_call: TRBD2
j_call: TRBJ2-1
v_call: TRBV19
clone_size: many

cdr3_aa: CASSNNQYEQYF
cdr3_nt: TGTGCCAGTAGTAACAACCAATACGAGCAGTACTTC
d_call: .
j_call: TRBJ2-7
v_call: TRBV19
clone_size: many

cdr3_aa: CASSLVRLAGEETQYF
cdr3_nt: TGTGCCAGCAGCTTGGTCAGACTAGCGGGAGAAGAGACCCAGTACTTC
d_call: TRBD2
j_call: TRBJ2-5
v_call: TRBV7-2
clone_size: many

cdr3_aa: CASSLATGAINEQFF
cdr3_nt: TGTGCCAGCAGCTTAGCTACCGGGGCTATCAATGAGCAGTTCTTC
d_call: .
j_call: TRBJ2-1
v_call: TRBV7-9
clone_size: many

cdr3_aa: CSALAGTGNSPLHF
cdr3_nt: TGCAGTGCTCTTGCCGGGACGGGCAATTCACCCCTCCACTTT
d_call: .
j_call: TRBJ1-6
v_call: TRBV20-1
clone_size: .

cdr3_aa: CASSPRSWEGWSEQFF
cdr3_nt: TGTGCCAGCAGCCCTCGGTCGTGGGAGGGCTGGAGTGAGCAGTTCTTC
d_call: TRBD2
j_call: TRBJ2-1
v_call: TRBV9
clone_size: .

cdr3_aa: CASREERGYTF
cdr3_nt: TGTGCCAGCAGGGAGGAGAGGGGCTACACCTTC
d_call: .
j_call: TRBJ1-2
v_call: TRBV28
clone_size: .

cdr3_aa: CASSLGGIRGQGVSGEQYF
cdr3_nt: TGTGCCAGCAGCTTGGGGGGGATCCGCGGACAGGGGGTTTCTGGCGAGCAGTACTTC
d_call: TRBD1
j_call: TRBJ2-7
v_call: TRBV7-2
clone_size: many

cdr3_aa: CSARDRGAHGYTF
cdr3_nt: TGCAGTGCTAGAGACAGGGGAGCTCATGGCTACACCTTC
d_call: .
j_call: TRBJ1-2
v_call: TRBV20-1
clone_size: .

cdr3_aa: CASSQGGGRNQPQHF
cdr3_nt: TGTGCCAGCAGCCAGGGCGGGGGGCGTAATCAGCCCCAGCATTTT
d_call: .
j_call: TRBJ1-5
v_call: TRBV7-9
clone_size: many

cdr3_aa: CATNDRPDLNQPQHF
cdr3_nt: TGTGCCACAAACGACAGGCCCGATTTAAATCAGCCCCAGCATTTT
d_call: .
j_call: TRBJ1-5
v_call: TRBV10-3
clone_size: many

cdr3_aa: CASSLSQNSPLHF
cdr3_nt: TGTGCCAGCAGTTTATCCCAAAATTCACCCCTCCACTTT
d_call: .
j_call: TRBJ1-6
v_call: TRBV27
clone_size: many

cdr3_aa: CASSPTRGISGANVLTF
cdr3_nt: TGTGCCAGTAGTCCTACGAGGGGGATCAGTGGGGCCAACGTCCTGACTTTC
d_call: .
j_call: TRBJ2-6
v_call: TRBV19
clone_size: many

cdr3_aa: CASGLGEASYEQYF
cdr3_nt: TGTGCCAGCGGCCTTGGGGAGGCCTCCTACGAGCAGTACTTC
d_call: .
j_call: TRBJ2-7
v_call: TRBV2
clone_size: .

cdr3_aa: CASSVPIHLASNTGELFF
cdr3_nt: TGTGCCAGCAGTGTCCCAATCCATCTAGCGTCGAACACCGGGGAGCTGTTTTTT
d_call: .
j_call: TRBJ2-2
v_call: TRBV6-2/TRBV6-3
clone_size: many

cdr3_aa: CAWAQGPSGNTIYF
cdr3_nt: TGTGCCTGGGCCCAAGGACCGTCGGGAAACACCATATATTTT
d_call: .
j_call: TRBJ1-3
v_call: TRBV30
clone_size: .

cdr3_aa: CASSISTASGRAGSNEQFF
cdr3_nt: TGTGCCAGCAGCATCTCGACGGCTAGCGGGAGGGCCGGGAGCAATGAGCAGTTCTTC
d_call: TRBD2
j_call: TRBJ2-1
v_call: TRBV7-6
clone_size: many

cdr3_aa: CATRGGYTNTGELFF
cdr3_nt: TGTGCCACGAGGGGAGGGTATACGAACACCGGGGAGCTGTTTTTT
d_call: TRBD2
j_call: TRBJ2-2
v_call: TRBV19
clone_size: .